A selection of T cell receptor beta chains follows, all from one sample in a study of radiotherapy plus CTLA-4 blockade in lung cancer. Only in-frame clones appear in the TCRdb table, and some are missing; sequencing was by immunoSEQ multiplex PCR. The sample has 65,000 to 70,000 clones; 65% to 80% are singletons. Sequencing used peripheral blood, obtained from a patient treated with radiotherapy plus ipilimumab. These TCRs come from a human donor with non-small cell lung cancer who had a complete response to radiotherapy plus ipilimumab. The CDR3 runs from the conserved cysteine through the conserved F or W. The D gene is left open where the match is weak. Clone size, where shown, is once, few, many, or a class for clones that have expanded.

>-|TRBD1|15|TRBJ2-1|TRBV5-1
CASSARDRDYNEQFF
TGCGCCAGCAGCGCCCGGGACAGAGACTACAATGAGCAGTTCTTC
>few|-|15|TRBJ1-6|TRBV15
CATSRDRGLSAPLHF
TGTGCCACCAGCAGAGACAGGGGCCTCTCCGCGCCCCTCCACTTT
>-|TRBD1|15|TRBJ1-5|TRBV29-1
CSAPSRGQGCQPQHF
TGCAGCGCACCTTCTCGCGGACAGGGATGCCAGCCCCAGCATTTT
>-|TRBD1|17|TRBJ1-5|TRBV5-1
CASSLRPQGLSNQPQHF
TGCGCCAGCAGCTTGAGGCCACAGGGGCTCAGCAATCAGCCCCAGCATTTT
>-|-|15|TRBJ2-5|TRBV4-3
CASSLAGLGSETQYF
TGCGCCAGCAGCCTTGCGGGACTGGGGTCAGAGACCCAGTACTTC
>-|-|14|TRBJ2-5|TRBV29-1
CSVPGFSGLETQYF
TGCAGCGTCCCGGGGTTTTCTGGGCTAGAGACCCAGTACTTC
>few|TRBD2|16|TRBJ2-5|TRBV4-3
CASSQGGTSGQETQYF
TGCGCCAGCAGCCAAGGGGGGACTAGCGGGCAAGAGACCCAGTACTTC
>-|-|16|TRBJ1-1|TRBV11-3
CASSLDRVQVAGEAFF
TGTGCCAGCAGCTTAGATAGAGTGCAGGTGGCAGGTGAAGCTTTCTTT
>-|-|15|TRBJ1-5|TRBV30
CAWSESRLGSQPQHF
TGTGCCTGGAGTGAGTCCCGTCTGGGGAGTCAGCCCCAGCATTTT
>-|-|16|TRBJ1-4|TRBV25-1
CASSEFRGGTNEKLFF
TGTGCCAGCAGTGAATTCAGGGGAGGAACTAATGAAAAACTGTTTTTT
>-|TRBD1|19|TRBJ1-1|TRBV5-1
CASSFGRDRAPLGATEAFF
TGCGCCAGCAGCTTCGGAAGGGACAGGGCCCCTCTCGGAGCCACTGAAGCCTTCTTT
>-|TRBD1|14|TRBJ1-2|TRBV11-2
CASSPTGLGWGYTF
TGTGCCAGCAGCCCGACAGGGCTCGGTTGGGGCTACACCTTC
>-|-|13|TRBJ2-5|TRBV2
CAKGDPPRETQYF
TGTGCCAAGGGGGACCCGCCCCGAGAGACCCAGTACTTC
>-|TRBD1|16|TRBJ2-1|TRBV10-1
CASSETDRGSYNEQFF
TGCGCCAGCAGTGAGACCGACAGGGGATCCTACAATGAGCAGTTCTTC
>-|TRBD1|14|TRBJ1-4|TRBV7-9
CASSPGQRHEKLFF
TGTGCCAGCAGCCCGGGACAGCGACATGAAAAACTGTTTTTT
>-|-|14|TRBJ2-5|TRBV7-2
CASSLDPGYETQYF
TGTGCCAGCAGCTTGGACCCAGGGTACGAGACCCAGTACTTC
>-|TRBD1|18|TRBJ2-5|TRBV28
CASSLLRTGAAGQETQYF
TGTGCCAGCAGTCTCCTGCGGACAGGGGCCGCTGGCCAAGAGACCCAGTACTTC
>-|-|15|TRBJ2-1|TRBV4-3
CASSPSAGYENEQFF
TGCGCCAGCAGCCCGAGTGCAGGGTACGAGAATGAGCAGTTCTTC
>-|-|15|TRBJ2-5|TRBV4-1
CASSQDGSAQETQYF
TGCGCCAGCAGCCAAGATGGGTCGGCACAAGAGACCCAGTACTTC
>once|TRBD2|15|TRBJ2-5|TRBV5-4
CASSFGLAGQETQYF
TGTGCCAGCAGCTTTGGCCTAGCGGGCCAAGAGACCCAGTACTTC
>few|-|14|TRBJ1-1|TRBV7-9
CASSLGGSGTEAFF
TGTGCCAGCAGCTTAGGCGGAAGTGGCACTGAAGCTTTCTTT
>few|TRBD1|14|TRBJ2-5|TRBV7-9
CASDGQENQETQYF
TGTGCCAGCGACGGACAGGAGAACCAAGAGACCCAGTACTTC
>-|TRBD2|15|TRBJ2-2|TRBV7-2
CASSVAGEVTGELFF
TGTGCCAGCAGCGTAGCGGGGGAAGTCACCGGGGAGCTGTTTTTT
>-|-|13|TRBJ1-1|TRBV6-6
CASTLQGNTEAFF
TGTGCCAGCACCTTACAGGGTAACACTGAAGCTTTCTTT
>-|TRBD1|13|TRBJ1-5|TRBV19
CASADRANQPQHF
TGTGCCAGCGCCGACAGGGCGAATCAGCCCCAGCATTTT
>-|-|14|TRBJ1-6|TRBV6-5
CASSRTARNSPLHF
TGTGCCAGCAGTAGGACTGCGCGGAATTCACCCCTCCACTTT
>-|-|13|TRBJ1-2|TRBV27
CASSSGTDYGYTF
TGTGCCAGCAGTTCCGGGACGGACTATGGCTACACCTTC
>-|TRBD1|17|TRBJ1-2|TRBV11-3
CASSAGTGRQLDYGYTF
TGTGCCAGCAGCGCCGGGACAGGGAGACAGTTAGACTATGGCTACACCTTC
>-|TRBD1|16|TRBJ2-3|TRBV5-1
CASSLYWGQGVDTQYF
TGCGCCAGCAGCCTCTATTGGGGACAGGGGGTCGATACGCAGTATTTT
>few|TRBD1|14|TRBJ1-1|TRBV7-2
CASSLAGNRGEAFF
TGTGCCAGCAGCTTAGCTGGGAACAGGGGGGAAGCTTTCTTT
>few|TRBD2|18|TRBJ2-5|TRBV7-2
CASSLEEGGGTFRETQYF
TGTGCCAGCAGCTTAGAGGAAGGCGGGGGGACTTTTCGGGAGACCCAGTACTTC
>-|TRBD1|18|TRBJ1-3|TRBV7-9
CASSLLNVGRGPGNTIYF
TGTGCCAGCAGCTTACTTAATGTCGGCAGGGGGCCTGGAAACACCATATATTTT
>-|-|15|TRBJ1-5|TRBV11-2
CASSLGAAGNQPQHF
TGTGCCAGCAGCTTAGGGGCGGCGGGCAATCAGCCCCAGCATTTT
>-|-|14|TRBJ1-4|TRBV7-8
CASSLDPEDEKLFF
TGTGCCAGCAGCTTGGACCCGGAGGATGAAAAACTGTTTTTT
>-|-|15|TRBJ2-3|TRBV19
CASTYGGSSTDTQYF
TGTGCCAGTACCTACGGGGGCTCTAGCACAGATACGCAGTATTTT
>-|-|15|TRBJ2-3|TRBV27
CASRGLGVPLDTQYF
TGTGCCAGCAGGGGCCTGGGAGTCCCTTTAGATACGCAGTATTTT
>-|-|16|TRBJ1-5|TRBV28
CASSLSATPEGQPQHF
TGTGCCAGCAGTTTATCGGCGACCCCCGAGGGACAGCCCCAGCATTTT
>-|-|17|TRBJ2-2|TRBV27
CASRRRDSREVPGELFF
TGTGCCAGCAGGCGAAGAGATTCCAGGGAGGTCCCCGGGGAGCTGTTTTTT
>-|TRBD1|17|TRBJ2-1|TRBV11-3
CASSSPDRAPSYNEQFF
TGTGCCAGCAGCTCCCCGGACAGGGCTCCCTCCTACAATGAGCAGTTCTTC
>-|TRBD1|16|TRBJ2-2|TRBV2
CASKGAAGLSTGELFF
TGTGCCAGCAAGGGGGCGGCAGGGTTGAGCACCGGGGAGCTGTTTTTT
>-|-|11|TRBJ2-5|TRBV6-5
CASTHAETQYF
TGTGCCAGCACTCATGCAGAGACCCAGTACTTC
>-|-|14|TRBJ2-3|TRBV29-1
CSVSKAGGTDTQYF
TGCAGCGTTAGTAAAGCCGGCGGCACAGATACGCAGTATTTT
>-|-|15|TRBJ1-2|TRBV5-4
CASSLDAGVPYGYTF
TGTGCCAGCAGCCTCGACGCAGGGGTTCCCTATGGCTACACCTTC
>-|-|11|TRBJ2-1|TRBV7-9
CASSLESEQFF
TGTGCCAGCAGCTTAGAATCAGAACAGTTCTTC